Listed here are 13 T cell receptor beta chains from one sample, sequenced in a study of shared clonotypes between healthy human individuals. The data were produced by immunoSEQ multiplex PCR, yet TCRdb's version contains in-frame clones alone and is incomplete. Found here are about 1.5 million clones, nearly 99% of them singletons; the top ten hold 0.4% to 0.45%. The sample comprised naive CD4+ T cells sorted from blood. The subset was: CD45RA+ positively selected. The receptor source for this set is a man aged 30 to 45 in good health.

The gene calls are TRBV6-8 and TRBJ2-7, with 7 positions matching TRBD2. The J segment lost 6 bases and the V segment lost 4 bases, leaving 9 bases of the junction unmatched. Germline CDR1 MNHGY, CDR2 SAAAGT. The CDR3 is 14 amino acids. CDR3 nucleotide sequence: TGTGCCAGCAGTTTCGGGGGGTATTGGTCCGAGCAGTACTTC. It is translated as CASSFGGYWSEQYF.

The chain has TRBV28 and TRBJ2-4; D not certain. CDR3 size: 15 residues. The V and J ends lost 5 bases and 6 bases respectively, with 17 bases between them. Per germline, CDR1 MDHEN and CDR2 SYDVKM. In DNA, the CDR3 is TGTGCCAGCAGTCCGAATACAGTCCCTGGAAACATTCAGTACTTC. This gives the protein CASSPNTVPGNIQYF.

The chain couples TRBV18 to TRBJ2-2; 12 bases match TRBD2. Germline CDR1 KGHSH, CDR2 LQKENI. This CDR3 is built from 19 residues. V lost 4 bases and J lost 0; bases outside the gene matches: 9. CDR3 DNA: TGTGCCAGCTCACACCGAACTAGCGGGAGGACGGCGAACACCGGGGAGCTGTTTTTT. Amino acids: CASSHRTSGRTANTGELFF.

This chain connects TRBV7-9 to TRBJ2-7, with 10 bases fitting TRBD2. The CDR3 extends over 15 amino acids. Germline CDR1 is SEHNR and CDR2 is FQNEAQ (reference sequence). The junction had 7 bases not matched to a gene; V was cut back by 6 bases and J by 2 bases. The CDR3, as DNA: TGTGCCAGCAGAAAACGGACTAGCGGACCCTACGAGCAGTACTTC. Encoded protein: CASRKRTSGPYEQYF. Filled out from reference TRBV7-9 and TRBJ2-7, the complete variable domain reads DTGVSQNPRHKITKRGQNVTFRCDPISEHNRLYWYRQTLGQGPEFLTYFQNEAQLEKSRLLSDRFSAERPKGSFSTLEIQRTEQGDSAMYLCASRKRTSGPYEQYFGPGTRLTVT.

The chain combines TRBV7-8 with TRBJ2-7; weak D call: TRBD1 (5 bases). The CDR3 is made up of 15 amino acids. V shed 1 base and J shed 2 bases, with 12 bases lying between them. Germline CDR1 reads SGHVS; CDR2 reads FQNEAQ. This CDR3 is CASSLVQGSPYEQYF. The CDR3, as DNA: TGTGCCAGCAGCTTAGTCCAGGGTAGCCCCTACGAGCAGTACTTC.

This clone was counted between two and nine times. CDR3 amino acids: CSVYELNTEAFF. DNA of the CDR3: TGCAGCGTTTATGAGCTGAACACTGAAGCTTTCTTT. This chain uses TRBV29-1 with TRBJ1-1; no firm D call. Trimming shortened V by 5 bases and J by 0 bases, and 7 bases separated the two germline ends. This CDR3 region has 12 residues. CDR1 SQVTM and CDR2 ANQGSEA come from the germline V gene.

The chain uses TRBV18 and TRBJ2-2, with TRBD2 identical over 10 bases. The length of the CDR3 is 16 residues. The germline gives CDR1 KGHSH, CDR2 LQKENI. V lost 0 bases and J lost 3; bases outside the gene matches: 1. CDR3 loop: CASSPPSGRDTGELFF. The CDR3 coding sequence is TGTGCCAGCTCACCACCGAGCGGGAGGGACACCGGGGAGCTGTTTTTT.

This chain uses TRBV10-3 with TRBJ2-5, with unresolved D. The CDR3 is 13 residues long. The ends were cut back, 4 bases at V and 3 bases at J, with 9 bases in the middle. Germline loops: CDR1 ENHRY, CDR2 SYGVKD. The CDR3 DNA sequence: TGTGCCATCAGTGGAGAGCGAAAAGAGACCCAGTACTTC. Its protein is CAISGERKETQYF.

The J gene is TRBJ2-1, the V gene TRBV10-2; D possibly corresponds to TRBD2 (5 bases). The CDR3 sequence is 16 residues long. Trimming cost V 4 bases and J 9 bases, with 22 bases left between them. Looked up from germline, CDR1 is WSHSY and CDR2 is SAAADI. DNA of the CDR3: TGCGCCAGCAGTGGGGTGGCGGGTCTCTTTGTTGGTGAGCAGTTCTTC. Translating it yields CASSGVAGLFVGEQFF.

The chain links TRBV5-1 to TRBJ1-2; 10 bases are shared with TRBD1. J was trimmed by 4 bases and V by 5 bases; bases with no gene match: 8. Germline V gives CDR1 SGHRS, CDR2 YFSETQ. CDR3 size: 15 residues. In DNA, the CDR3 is TGCGCCAGCAGAATGGGACAGGGGCTTCCCTATGGCTACACCTTC. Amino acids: CASRMGQGLPYGYTF.

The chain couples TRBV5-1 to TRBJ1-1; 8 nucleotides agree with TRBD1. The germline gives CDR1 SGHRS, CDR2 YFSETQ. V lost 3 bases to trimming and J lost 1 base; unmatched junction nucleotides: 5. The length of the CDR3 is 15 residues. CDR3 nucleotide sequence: TGCGCCAGCAGCTCCCCTGACAGGGGGAACACTGAAGCTTTCTTT. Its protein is CASSSPDRGNTEAFF.

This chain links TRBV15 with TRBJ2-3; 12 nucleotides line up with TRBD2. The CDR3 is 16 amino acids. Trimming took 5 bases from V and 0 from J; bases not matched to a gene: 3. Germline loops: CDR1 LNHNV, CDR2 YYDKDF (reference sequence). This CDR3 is CATSGGLAGSTDTQYF. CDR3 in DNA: TGTGCCACCAGCGGTGGACTAGCGGGAAGCACAGATACGCAGTATTTT.

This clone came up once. CDR3 DNA sequence: TGTGCCAGCAGGAGGTCAAGGGGAGGATATGGCTACACCTTC. This encodes CASRRSRGGYGYTF. V gene TRBV14 combines with J gene TRBJ1-2, with D tentatively TRBD1 (5 bases). The CDR3 contains 14 residues. From germline, CDR1 is SGHDN and CDR2 FVKESK. V was cut by 6 bases and J by 5 bases, with 16 bases left in between.